This T cell receptor beta chain was identified in a study of T cells in Graves' hyperthyroidism and ophthalmopathy. The investigators amplified TCR beta CDR3 regions from RNA transcripts. The HTBI primer set served for first-round RT-PCR of the TCR CDR3. TCRdb analysed the multiplex PCR reads with MiXCR anew, one entry per CDR3 protein. The sample yields fewer than 400,000 distinct CDR3 sequences, over 15% seen once. Each patient was aged 18 to 65 and had newly diagnosed hyperthyroidism of under 2 months' duration. Clinical symptoms, serum thyroxine and TRAb, thyroid ultrasound and orbital computed tomography together formed the diagnostic basis. A 10 ml volume of fresh peripheral blood provided the PBMCs. As regards this clonotype: Its matching antigen is unknown.

Points from the study as a whole: Ophthalmopathy was distinguished from stable hyperthyroidism by 13 V-J signatures.

The sequenced sample consisted of blood. This receptor was obtained from a young man with Graves' hyperthyroidism.

The CDR3 DNA is TGCGCCAGCAGCTTGTTGTTAGGGCCGTCCTACGAGCAGTACTTC. This sequence encodes CASSLLLGPSYEQYF. The chain joins TRBV5-1 to TRBJ2-7; D remains unclear. Germline V gene data show CDR1 as SGHRS and CDR2 as YFSETQ. V was pared by 1 base and J by 1 base, with 12 bases between. This CDR3 comprises 15 residues.